The next 17 T cell receptor beta chains were all read from a single sample in a study of T-cell reconstitution after alpha-beta-depleted transplantation in children. As it was prepared, the TCRbeta library received unique molecular identifiers. Using its own MiXCR run on the PCR reads, TCRdb lists one record per CDR3 protein. The sample comprises hundreds of thousands of distinct CDR3 sequences, around 12% of which are singletons, and 0.79% rests with the top ten. The source material was PBMCs, sampled before TCRalphabeta/CD19-depleted stem cell transplant. The receptors stem from a girl aged 2 to 10 with congenital amegakaryocytic thrombocytopenia, due to receive a stem cell transplant.

The table lists this clonotype with many counts. V and J are TRBV7-9 and TRBJ1-2, with unresolved D. V was pared by 3 bases and J by 3 bases, with 11 bases between. The CDR3 totals 14 residues. Germline CDR1 is SEHNR and CDR2 is FQNEAQ (reference sequence). The CDR3 is CASSLAGGHYGYTF. The CDR3 DNA reads TGTGCCAGCAGCTTGGCAGGTGGTCACTATGGCTACACCTTC.

The table lists this clonotype with a few counts. CDR3 protein: CASSFRSLFSGELFF. The DNA of the CDR3 is TGTGCCAGCAGTTTCCGGAGTCTCTTCAGCGGGGAGCTGTTTTTT. The chain employs TRBV28 and TRBJ2-2; D remains ambiguous. CDR3 length equals 15 residues. Trimming removed 3 bases at V and 7 bases at J, with 15 bases between. CDR1 is MDHEN and CDR2 is SYDVKM in the germline V gene.

Ten or more counts support this clonotype. The chain combines TRBV7-2 with TRBJ1-3; D remains ambiguous. The V end was cut by 5 bases, the J end by 0 bases, with 17 bases between. Germline V gene data show CDR1 as SGHTA and CDR2 as FQGNSA. The CDR3 is 17 residues long. The CDR3 loop reads CASSQAPWSPSGNTIYF. In DNA, the CDR3 is TGTGCCAGCAGCCAAGCTCCTTGGTCCCCCTCTGGAAACACCATATATTTT.

In this sample, this clonotype turned up a few times. This rearrangement joins TRBV5-5 to TRBJ1-2, with D unresolved. Looked up from germline, CDR1 is SGHKS and CDR2 is YYEKEE (reference sequence). This CDR3 has 13 residues. Trimming removed 3 bases from V and 8 bases from J, with 14 bases in between. The CDR3 region is CASSYTSEGGYTF. CDR3 DNA sequence: TGTGCCAGCAGCTACACCTCCGAGGGAGGCTACACCTTC.

This clonotype was counted ten times or more. This chain links TRBV12-3 or TRBV12-4 with TRBJ2-5, with a weak D call TRBD2 (5 bases). Trimming removed 8 bases from V and 5 bases from J, with 21 bases in between. The CDR3 contains 15 residues. CDR3: CASLPGGFTEETQYF. The CDR3 DNA follows: TGTGCCAGCCTCCCTGGAGGATTCACGGAGGAGACCCAGTACTTC.

In its sample, this clonotype was seen many times. The rearrangement links TRBV6-4 to TRBJ2-1; 9 bases are a match to TRBD2. CDR1 and CDR2 (germline): MRHNA, SNTAGT. This CDR3 is built from 15 residues. The junction had 5 bases not matched to a gene; V was cut back by 3 bases and J by 5 bases. This CDR3 reads CASSEGREGHNEQFF. The CDR3 DNA is TGTGCCAGCAGTGAAGGGCGGGAGGGCCACAATGAGCAGTTCTTC.

At least ten counts were recorded for this clonotype. This chain uses TRBV7-9 with TRBJ1-1, with 7 bases that match TRBD1. The trim removed 2 bases at V and 0 bases at J, leaving 6 bases unmatched. Germline V lookup: CDR1 SEHNR, CDR2 FQNEAQ (reference sequence). The CDR3 is made up of 16 amino acids. The CDR3 DNA follows: TGTGCCAGCAGCTTAAAGTCCACAGGGGTGAACACTGAAGCTTTCTTT. Its protein is CASSLKSTGVNTEAFF.

V gene TRBV20-1 combines with J gene TRBJ2-1; 12 nucleotides agree with TRBD2. CDR1 is DFQATT, CDR2 SNEGSKA, per germline (reference sequence). V gave up 4 bases and J gave up 7 bases; unmatched junction bases: 8. The CDR3 covers 15 residues. This chain's CDR3 is CSATTSGRRGNEQFF. CDR3 in DNA: TGCAGTGCTACAACTAGCGGGAGGAGAGGGAATGAGCAGTTCTTC.

In the case of this clonotype: At one end, the junction sequence differs from germline, possibly due to a read error. The chain has TRBV20-1 and TRBJ2-7; TRBD2 matches 7 bases. CDR1 and CDR2 (germline): DFQATT, SNEGSKA (reference sequence). The CDR3 has 17 amino acids. The CDR3 loop is CCARDLTPGLPKMEQYF. The CDR3, as DNA: TGCTGTGCTAGAGATCTTACACCGGGACTACCAAAGATGGAGCAGTACTTC.

V is TRBV20-1 and J is TRBJ2-1; TRBD1 is a possible D gene (6 bases). CDR3 length equals 15 residues. The ends were cut back, 0 bases at V and 10 bases at J, with 19 bases in the middle. CDR1 and CDR2 from the germline V gene are DFQATT and SNEGSKA (reference sequence). CDR3 sequence: CSARDLLPQGSEQFF. Written as DNA, the CDR3 is TGCAGTGCTAGAGATCTACTACCTCAGGGGTCGGAGCAGTTCTTC.

A few counts support this clonotype. This chain connects TRBV6-1 to TRBJ1-6, with 8 bases fitting TRBD1. Germline lookup yields CDR1 MNHNS and CDR2 SASEGT. The ends lost 6 bases at V and 7 bases at J; junction bases unmatched: 8. The CDR3 totals 15 residues. The CDR3 region is CASSPNRGMNSPLHF. In DNA, the CDR3 is TGTGCCAGCAGCCCCAACAGGGGGATGAATTCACCCCTCCACTTT.

The gene calls are TRBV7-8 and TRBJ2-3; no reliable D call. Germline V gene data show CDR1 as SGHVS and CDR2 as FQNEAQ. The CDR3 has 15 amino acids. Trimming stripped 2 bases from V and 0 bases from J, with 9 bases between. CDR3 bases: TGTGCCAGCAGCTTACGGTGGGATAGCACAGATACGCAGTATTTT. It codes for CASSLRWDSTDTQYF. The variable domain in full, with the rest retrieved from reference TRBV7-8 and TRBJ2-3, is GAGVSQSPRYKVAKRGQDVALRCDPISGHVSLFWYQQALGQGPEFLTYFQNEAQLDKSGLPSDRFFAERPEGSVSTLKIQRTQQEDSAVYLCASSLRWDSTDTQYFGPGTRLTVL.

This clonotype was observed many times. The chain joins TRBV5-1 to TRBJ1-2; D not resolved. The CDR3 is 13 amino acids. Germline CDR1 reads SGHRS; CDR2 reads YFSETQ. Between the trimmed V and J ends, which lost 3 bases and 4 bases, there was a span of 10 bases. The DNA for the CDR3 is TGCGCCAGCAGCTCCCAAGGAACCTATGGCTACACCTTC. Translated, it gives CASSSQGTYGYTF. The entire variable domain, with the rest obtained from reference TRBV5-1 and TRBJ1-2, is as follows: KAGVTQTPRYLIKTRGQQVTLSCSPISGHRSVSWYQQTPGQGLQFLFEYFSETQRNKGNFPGRFSGRQFSNSRSEMNVSTLELGDSALYLCASSSQGTYGYTFGSGTRLTVV.

Many counts were recorded for this clonotype. This chain uses TRBV12-3 or TRBV12-4 with TRBJ1-3; TRBD1 is a possible D gene (5 bases). The ends were cut back, 7 bases at V and 1 base at J, with 11 bases in the middle. CDR3 length: 14 residues. The CDR3 spells CASNRRVSGNTIYF. The DNA of the CDR3 is TGTGCCAGCAACCGCAGGGTTTCTGGAAACACCATATATTTT.

Comment on this clonotype: It may be a read error: a sequence one base away is much more abundant. The chain has TRBV5-1 and TRBJ2-1; maybe TRBD2 (6 bases). This CDR3 is built from 15 residues. Germline-derived CDR1 and CDR2 are SGHRS and YFSETQ. The CDR3: CASSFTRDLNNEQLF. The CDR3 DNA sequence: TGCGCCAGCAGCTTTACCCGGGACTTAAACAATGAGCAGCTCTTC.

The V and J genes are TRBV29-1 and TRBJ2-5, with D tentatively TRBD2 (5 bases). V was pared by 7 bases and J by 0 bases, with 9 bases between. Germline CDR1 and CDR2: SQVTM and ANQGSEA. The CDR3 contains 12 residues. The CDR3 region is CSGGLDQETQYF. The CDR3 DNA reads TGCAGCGGCGGGCTCGACCAAGAGACCCAGTACTTC.

The sample holds a few counts of this clonotype. The chain has TRBV6-1 and TRBJ1-6; no clear D. The germline CDR1 and CDR2 sequences are MNHNS and SASEGT. CDR3 length: 14 residues. V was cut by 7 bases and J by 7 bases, with 14 bases left in between. CDR3 region: CASIDPPINSPLHF. CDR3 DNA: TGTGCCAGCATCGACCCCCCTATAAATTCACCCCTCCACTTT.